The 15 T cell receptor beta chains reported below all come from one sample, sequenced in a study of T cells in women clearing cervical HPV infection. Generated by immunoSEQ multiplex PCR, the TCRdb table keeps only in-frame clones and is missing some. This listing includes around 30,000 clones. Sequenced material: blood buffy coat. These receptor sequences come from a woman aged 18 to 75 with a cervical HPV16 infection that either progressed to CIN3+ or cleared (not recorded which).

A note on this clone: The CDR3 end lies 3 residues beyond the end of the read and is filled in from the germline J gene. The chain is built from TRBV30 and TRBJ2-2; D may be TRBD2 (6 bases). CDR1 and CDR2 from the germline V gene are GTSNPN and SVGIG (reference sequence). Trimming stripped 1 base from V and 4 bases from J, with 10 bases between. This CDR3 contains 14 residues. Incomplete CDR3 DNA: TGTGCCTGGAGTGAGGGACTGGGCACCGGGGAG. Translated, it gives CAWSEGLGTGE. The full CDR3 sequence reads CAWSEGLGTGELFF.

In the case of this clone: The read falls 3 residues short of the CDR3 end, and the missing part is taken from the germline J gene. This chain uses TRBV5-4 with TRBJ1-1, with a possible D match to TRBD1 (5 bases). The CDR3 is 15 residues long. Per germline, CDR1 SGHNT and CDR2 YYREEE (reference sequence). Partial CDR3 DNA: TGTGCCAGCAGCTCCTTAGGGGAAGGGGCCCCAGAA. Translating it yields CASSSLGEGAPE. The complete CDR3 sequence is CASSSLGEGAPEAFF. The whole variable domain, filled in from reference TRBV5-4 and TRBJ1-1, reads ETGVTQSPTHLIKTRGQQVTLRCSSQSGHNTVSWYQQALGQGPQFIFQYYREEENGRGNFPPRFSGLQFPNYSSELNVNALELDDSALYLCASSSLGEGAPEAFFGQGTRLTVV.

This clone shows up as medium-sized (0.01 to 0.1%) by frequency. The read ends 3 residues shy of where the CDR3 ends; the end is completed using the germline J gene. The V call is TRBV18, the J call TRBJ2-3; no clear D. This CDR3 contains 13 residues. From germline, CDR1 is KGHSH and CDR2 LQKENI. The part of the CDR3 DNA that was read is TGTGCCAGCTCACCACCGGTTGAAACAACG. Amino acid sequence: CASSPPVETT. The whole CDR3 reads CASSPPVETTQYF.

The chain's CDR3 is CSARAGQGIYEQYF. The CDR3 bases that were read are TGCAGTGCTAGAGCGGGACAGGGCATTTACGAG. The chain recombines TRBV20-1 with TRBJ2-7; 9 bases align to TRBD1. The read comes to an end 3 residues before the CDR3 does, leaving the germline J gene to fill in the end. After removal of 1 base from V and 4 bases from J, the junction contained 5 bases not matched to a gene. This CDR3 comprises 14 residues. Germline V gives CDR1 DFQATT, CDR2 SNEGSKA (reference sequence).

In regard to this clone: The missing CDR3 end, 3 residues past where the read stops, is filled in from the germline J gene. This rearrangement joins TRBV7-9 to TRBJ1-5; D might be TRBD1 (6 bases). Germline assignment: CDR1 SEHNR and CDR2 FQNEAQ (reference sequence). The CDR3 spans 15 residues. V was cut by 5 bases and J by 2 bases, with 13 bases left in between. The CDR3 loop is CASSPSGDGNQPQHF. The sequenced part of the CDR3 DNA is TGTGCCAGCAGCCCTTCAGGGGATGGCAATCAGCCC.

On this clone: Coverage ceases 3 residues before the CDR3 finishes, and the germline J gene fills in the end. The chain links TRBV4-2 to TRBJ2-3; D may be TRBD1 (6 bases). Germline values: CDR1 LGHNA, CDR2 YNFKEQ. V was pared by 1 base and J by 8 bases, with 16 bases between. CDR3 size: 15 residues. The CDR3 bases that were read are TGTGCCAGCAGCCAAGGGTCCCAGGGGAGTAGTACG. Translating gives CASSQGSQGSST. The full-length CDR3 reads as CASSQGSQGSSTQYF.

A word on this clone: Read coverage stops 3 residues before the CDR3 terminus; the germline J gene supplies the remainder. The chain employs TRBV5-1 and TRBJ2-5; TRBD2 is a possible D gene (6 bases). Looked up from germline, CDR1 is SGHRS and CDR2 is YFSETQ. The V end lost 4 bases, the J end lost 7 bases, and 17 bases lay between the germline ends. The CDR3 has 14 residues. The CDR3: CASSPGTLRGTQYF. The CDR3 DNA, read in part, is TGCGCCAGCAGCCCGGGGACTCTTCGTGGGACC.

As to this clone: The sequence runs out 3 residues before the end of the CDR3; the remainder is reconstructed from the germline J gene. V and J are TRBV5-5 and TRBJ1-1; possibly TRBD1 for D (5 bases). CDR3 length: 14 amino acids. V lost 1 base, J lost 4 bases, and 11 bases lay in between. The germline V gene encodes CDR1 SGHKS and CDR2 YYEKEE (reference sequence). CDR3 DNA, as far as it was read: TGTGCCAGCAGCTTGTATTGGGGGGGCACTGAA. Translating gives CASSLYWGGTE. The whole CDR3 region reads CASSLYWGGTEAFF.

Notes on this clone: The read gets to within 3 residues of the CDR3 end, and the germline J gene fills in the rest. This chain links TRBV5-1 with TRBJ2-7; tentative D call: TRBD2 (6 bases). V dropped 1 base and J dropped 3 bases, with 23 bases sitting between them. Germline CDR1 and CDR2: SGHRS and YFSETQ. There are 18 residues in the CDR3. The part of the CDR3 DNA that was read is TGCGCCAGCAGCTTGTCGACAACTCGGGACTCATCGTACTACGAG. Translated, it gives CASSLSTTRDSSYYE. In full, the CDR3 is CASSLSTTRDSSYYEQYF.

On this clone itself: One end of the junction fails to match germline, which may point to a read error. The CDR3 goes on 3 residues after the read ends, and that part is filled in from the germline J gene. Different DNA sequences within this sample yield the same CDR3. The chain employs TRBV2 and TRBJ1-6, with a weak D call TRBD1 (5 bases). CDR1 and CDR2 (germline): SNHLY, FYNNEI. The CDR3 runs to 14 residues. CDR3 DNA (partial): TGTGCTAGCAGCCTAGGCAGGGCAAATTCACCC. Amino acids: CASSLGRANSP. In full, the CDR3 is CASSLGRANSPLHF.

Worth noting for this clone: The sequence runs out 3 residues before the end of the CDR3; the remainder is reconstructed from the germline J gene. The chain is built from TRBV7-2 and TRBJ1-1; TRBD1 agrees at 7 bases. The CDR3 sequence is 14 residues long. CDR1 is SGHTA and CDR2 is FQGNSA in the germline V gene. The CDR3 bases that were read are TGTGCCAGCAGCTCCCGACCAAGACAGGGTTGG. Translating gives CASSSRPRQGW. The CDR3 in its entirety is CASSSRPRQGWAFF.

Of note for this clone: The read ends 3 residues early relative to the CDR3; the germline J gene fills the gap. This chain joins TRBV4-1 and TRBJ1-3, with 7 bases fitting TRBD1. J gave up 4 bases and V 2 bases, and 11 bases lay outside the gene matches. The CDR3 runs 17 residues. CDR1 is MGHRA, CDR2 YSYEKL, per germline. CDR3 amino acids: CASSQKTTGTAGNTIYF. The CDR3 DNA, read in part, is TGCGCCAGCAGCCAAAAAACCACCGGGACAGCGGGAAACACC.

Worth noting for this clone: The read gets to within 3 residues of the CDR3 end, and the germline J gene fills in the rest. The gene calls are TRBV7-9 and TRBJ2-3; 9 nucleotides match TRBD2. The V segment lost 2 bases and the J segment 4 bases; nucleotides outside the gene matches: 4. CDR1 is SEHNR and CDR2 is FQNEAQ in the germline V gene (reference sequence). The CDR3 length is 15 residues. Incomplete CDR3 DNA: TGTGCCAGCAGCTTATTAGCGGGAGTAGCAGATACG. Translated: CASSLLAGVADT. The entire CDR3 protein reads CASSLLAGVADTQYF.

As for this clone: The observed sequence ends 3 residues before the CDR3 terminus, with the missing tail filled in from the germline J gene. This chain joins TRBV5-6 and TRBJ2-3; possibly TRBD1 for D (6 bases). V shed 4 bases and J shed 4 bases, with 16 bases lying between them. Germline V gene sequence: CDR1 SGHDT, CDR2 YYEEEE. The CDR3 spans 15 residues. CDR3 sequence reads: CASSPRLDSPDTQYF. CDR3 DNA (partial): TGTGCCAGCAGCCCAAGGCTGGACAGTCCAGATACG.

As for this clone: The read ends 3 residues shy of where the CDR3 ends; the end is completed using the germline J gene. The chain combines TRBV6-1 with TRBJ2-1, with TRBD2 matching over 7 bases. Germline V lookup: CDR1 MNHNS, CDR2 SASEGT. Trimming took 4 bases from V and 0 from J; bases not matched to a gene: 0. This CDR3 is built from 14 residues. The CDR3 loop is CASSGGGSYNEQFF. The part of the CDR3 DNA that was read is TGTGCCAGCAGTGGGGGGGGCTCCTACAATGAG.